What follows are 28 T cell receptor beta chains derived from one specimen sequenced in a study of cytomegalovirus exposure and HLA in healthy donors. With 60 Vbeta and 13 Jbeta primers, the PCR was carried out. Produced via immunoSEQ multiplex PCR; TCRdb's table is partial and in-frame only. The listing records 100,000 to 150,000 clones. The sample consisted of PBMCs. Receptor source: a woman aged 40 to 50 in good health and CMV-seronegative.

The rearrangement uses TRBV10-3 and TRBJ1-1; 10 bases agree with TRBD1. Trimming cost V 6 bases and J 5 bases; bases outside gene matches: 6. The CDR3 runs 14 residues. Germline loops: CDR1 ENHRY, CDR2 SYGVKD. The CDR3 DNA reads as TGTGCCATCAGCCCGGGACAGGGGAGAACTGAAGCTTTCTTT. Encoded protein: CAISPGQGRTEAFF.

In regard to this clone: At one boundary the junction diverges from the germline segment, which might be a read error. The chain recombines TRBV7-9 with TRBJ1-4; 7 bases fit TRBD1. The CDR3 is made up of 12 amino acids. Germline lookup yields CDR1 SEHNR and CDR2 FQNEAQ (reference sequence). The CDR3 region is CASSQLGQALVF. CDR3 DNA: TGTGCCAGCAGCCAACTCGGACAGGCGCTAGTTTTT.

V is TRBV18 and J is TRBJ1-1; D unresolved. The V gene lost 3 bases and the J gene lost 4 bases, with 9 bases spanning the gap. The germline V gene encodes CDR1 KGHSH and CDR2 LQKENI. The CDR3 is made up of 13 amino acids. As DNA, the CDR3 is TGTGCCAGCTCACCCTGGGGAGTCACTGAAGCTTTCTTT. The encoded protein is CASSPWGVTEAFF. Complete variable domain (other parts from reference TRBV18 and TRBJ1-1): NAGVMQNPRHLVRRRGQEARLRCSPMKGHSHVYWYRQLPEEGLKFMVYLQKENIIDESGMPKERFSAEFPKEGPSILRIQQVVRGDSAAYFCASSPWGVTEAFFGQGTRLTVV.

CDR3 DNA: TGCGCCAGCAGCTTGGAGCCCGGGTTGGGCACTGAAGCTTTCTTT. It translates to CASSLEPGLGTEAFF. This chain uses TRBV5-1 with TRBJ1-1; no reliable D call. The germline gives CDR1 SGHRS, CDR2 YFSETQ. V lost 0 bases and J lost 4, with 13 bases in between. The CDR3 runs to 15 residues.

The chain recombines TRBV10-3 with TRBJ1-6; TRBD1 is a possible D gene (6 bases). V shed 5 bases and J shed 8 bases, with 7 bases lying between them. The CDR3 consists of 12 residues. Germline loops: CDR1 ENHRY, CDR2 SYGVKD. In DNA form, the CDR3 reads TGTGCCATCAGTCCAGGGGATTCACCCCTCCACTTT. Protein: CAISPGDSPLHF.

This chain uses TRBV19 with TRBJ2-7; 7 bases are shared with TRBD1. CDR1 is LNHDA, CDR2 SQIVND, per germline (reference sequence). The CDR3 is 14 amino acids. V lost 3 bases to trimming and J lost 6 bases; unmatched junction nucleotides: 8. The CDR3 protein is CASSIRQGDSEQYF. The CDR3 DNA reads TGTGCCAGTAGTATTAGGCAGGGGGATAGCGAGCAGTACTTC.

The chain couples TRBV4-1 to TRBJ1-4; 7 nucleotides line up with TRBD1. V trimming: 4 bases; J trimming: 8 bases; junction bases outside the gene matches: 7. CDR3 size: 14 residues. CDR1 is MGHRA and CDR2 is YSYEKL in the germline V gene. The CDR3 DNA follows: TGCGCCAGCAGCCGACAGGGTAAAGGGGAAAAACTGTTTTTT. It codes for CASSRQGKGEKLFF.

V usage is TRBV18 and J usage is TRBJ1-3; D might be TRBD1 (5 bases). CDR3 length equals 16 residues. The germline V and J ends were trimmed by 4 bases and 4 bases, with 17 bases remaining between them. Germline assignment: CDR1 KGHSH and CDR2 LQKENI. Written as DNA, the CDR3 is TGTGCCAGCTCACGCAGCGAAGGGGCGTACGGAAACACCATATATTTT. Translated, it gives CASSRSEGAYGNTIYF.

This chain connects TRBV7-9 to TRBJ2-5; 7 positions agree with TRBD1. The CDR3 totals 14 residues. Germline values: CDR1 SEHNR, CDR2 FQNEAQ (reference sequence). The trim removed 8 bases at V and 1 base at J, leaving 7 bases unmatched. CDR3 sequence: CASGPGGIQETQYF. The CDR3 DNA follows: TGTGCCAGCGGCCCAGGGGGAATCCAAGAGACCCAGTACTTC.

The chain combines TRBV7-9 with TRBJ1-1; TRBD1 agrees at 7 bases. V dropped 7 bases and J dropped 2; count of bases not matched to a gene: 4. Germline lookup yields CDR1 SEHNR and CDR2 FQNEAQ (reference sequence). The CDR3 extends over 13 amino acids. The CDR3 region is CASIQGVNTEAFF. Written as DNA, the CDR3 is TGTGCCAGCATCCAGGGGGTTAACACTGAAGCTTTCTTT.

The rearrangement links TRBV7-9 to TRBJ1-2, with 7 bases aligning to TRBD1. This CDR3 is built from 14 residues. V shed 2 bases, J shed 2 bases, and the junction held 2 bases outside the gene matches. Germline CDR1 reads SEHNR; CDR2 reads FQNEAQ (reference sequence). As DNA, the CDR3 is TGTGCCAGCAGCTTAACAGGGGAGAACTATGGCTACACCTTC. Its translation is CASSLTGENYGYTF.

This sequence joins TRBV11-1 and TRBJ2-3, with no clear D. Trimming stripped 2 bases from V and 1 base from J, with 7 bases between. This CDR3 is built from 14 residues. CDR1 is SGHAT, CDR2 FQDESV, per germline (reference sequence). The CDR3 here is CASSLSQGTDTQYF. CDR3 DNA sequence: TGTGCCAGCAGCTTAAGCCAGGGCACAGATACGCAGTATTTT.

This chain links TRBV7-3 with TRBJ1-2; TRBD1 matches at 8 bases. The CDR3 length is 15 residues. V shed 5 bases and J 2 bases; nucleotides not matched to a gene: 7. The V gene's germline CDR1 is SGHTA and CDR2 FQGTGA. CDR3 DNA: TGTGCCAGCAGCCATGACGCAGGGGGCAACTATGGCTACACCTTC. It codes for CASSHDAGGNYGYTF.

DNA of the CDR3: TGTGCCAGCAGCCAGACAGGGGGATCCTATGGCTACACCTTC. This encodes CASSQTGGSYGYTF. The chain has TRBV16 and TRBJ1-2; TRBD1 matches 9 bases. The V segment lost 3 bases and the J segment 4 bases; nucleotides outside the gene matches: 3. The CDR3 extends over 14 amino acids. The germline V gene has CDR1 KGHSY and CDR2 FQNENV.

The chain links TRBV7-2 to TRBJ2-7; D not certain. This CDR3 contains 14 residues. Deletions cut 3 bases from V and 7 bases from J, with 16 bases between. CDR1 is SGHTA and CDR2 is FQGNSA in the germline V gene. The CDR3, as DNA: TGTGCCAGCAGCTTTGGGCAGGCCCTTGGTGAGCAGTACTTC. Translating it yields CASSFGQALGEQYF. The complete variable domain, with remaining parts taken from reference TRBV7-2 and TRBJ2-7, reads GAGVSQSPSNKVTEKGKDVELRCDPISGHTALYWYRQSLGQGLEFLIYFQGNSAPDKSGLPSDRFSAERTGGSVSTLTIQRTQQEDSAVYLCASSFGQALGEQYFGPGTRLTVT.

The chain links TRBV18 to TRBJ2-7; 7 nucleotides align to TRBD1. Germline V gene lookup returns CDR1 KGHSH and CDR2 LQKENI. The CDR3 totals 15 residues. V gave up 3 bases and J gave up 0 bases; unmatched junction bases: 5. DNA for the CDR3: TGTGCCAGCTCACCGGGGACAGACAGCTCCTACGAGCAGTACTTC. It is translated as CASSPGTDSSYEQYF.

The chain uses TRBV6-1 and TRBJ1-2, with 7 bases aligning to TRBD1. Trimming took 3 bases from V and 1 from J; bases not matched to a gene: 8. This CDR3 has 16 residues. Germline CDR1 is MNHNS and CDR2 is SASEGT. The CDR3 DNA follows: TGTGCCAGCAGTGAGAGGACAGGACTAATTAACTATGGCTACACCTTC. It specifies CASSERTGLINYGYTF.

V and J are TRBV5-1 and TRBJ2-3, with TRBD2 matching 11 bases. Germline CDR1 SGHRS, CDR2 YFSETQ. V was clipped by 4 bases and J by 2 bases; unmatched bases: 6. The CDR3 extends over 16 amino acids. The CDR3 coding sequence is TGCGCCAGCAGCACTCTAGCGGGGGGCCTCACAGATACGCAGTATTTT. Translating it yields CASSTLAGGLTDTQYF.

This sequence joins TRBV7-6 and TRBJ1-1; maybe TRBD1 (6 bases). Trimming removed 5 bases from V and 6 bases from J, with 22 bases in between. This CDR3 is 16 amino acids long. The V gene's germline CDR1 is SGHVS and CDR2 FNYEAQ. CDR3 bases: TGTGCCAGCAGCCCAAGCATCGGCATTGACAGGCCTGAAGCTTTCTTT. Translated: CASSPSIGIDRPEAFF.

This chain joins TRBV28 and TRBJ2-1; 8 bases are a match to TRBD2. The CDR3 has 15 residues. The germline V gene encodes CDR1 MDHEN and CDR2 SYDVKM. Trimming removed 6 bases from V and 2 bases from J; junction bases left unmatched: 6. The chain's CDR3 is CASRGLEVTYNEQFF. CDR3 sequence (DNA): TGTGCCAGCAGGGGACTAGAAGTCACCTACAATGAGCAGTTCTTC.

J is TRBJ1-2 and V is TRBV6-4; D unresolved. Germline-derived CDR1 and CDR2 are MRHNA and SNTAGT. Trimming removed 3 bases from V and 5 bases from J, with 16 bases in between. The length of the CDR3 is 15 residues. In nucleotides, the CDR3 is TGTGCCAGCAGTGAGATGGGAGGATCAGTATATGGCTACACCTTC. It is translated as CASSEMGGSVYGYTF.

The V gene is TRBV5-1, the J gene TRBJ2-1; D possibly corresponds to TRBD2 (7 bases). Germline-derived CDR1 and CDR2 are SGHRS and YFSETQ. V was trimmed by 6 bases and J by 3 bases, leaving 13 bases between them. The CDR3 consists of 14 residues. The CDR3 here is CASTPRGGYNEQFF. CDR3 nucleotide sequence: TGCGCCAGCACCCCTAGGGGGGGCTACAATGAGCAGTTCTTC.

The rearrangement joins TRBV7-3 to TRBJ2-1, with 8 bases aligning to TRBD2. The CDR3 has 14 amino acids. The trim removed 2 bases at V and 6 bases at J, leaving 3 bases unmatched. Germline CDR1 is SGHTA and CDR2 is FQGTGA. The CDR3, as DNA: TGTGCCAGCAGCTTAGGCCGGGGGGGCAATGAGCAGTTCTTC. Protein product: CASSLGRGGNEQFF.

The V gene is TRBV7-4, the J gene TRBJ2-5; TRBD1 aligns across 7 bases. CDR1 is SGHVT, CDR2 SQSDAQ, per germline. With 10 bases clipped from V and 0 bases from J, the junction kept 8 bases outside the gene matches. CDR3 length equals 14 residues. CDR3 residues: CAIIPGTDQETQYF. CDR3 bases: TGTGCCATCATTCCCGGGACAGACCAAGAGACCCAGTACTTC.

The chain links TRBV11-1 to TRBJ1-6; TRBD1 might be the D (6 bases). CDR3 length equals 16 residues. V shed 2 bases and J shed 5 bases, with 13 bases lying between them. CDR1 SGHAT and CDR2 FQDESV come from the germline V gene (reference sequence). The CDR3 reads CASSLRQGKNNSPLHF. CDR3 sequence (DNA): TGTGCCAGCAGCTTACGGCAGGGGAAAAATAATTCACCCCTCCACTTT.

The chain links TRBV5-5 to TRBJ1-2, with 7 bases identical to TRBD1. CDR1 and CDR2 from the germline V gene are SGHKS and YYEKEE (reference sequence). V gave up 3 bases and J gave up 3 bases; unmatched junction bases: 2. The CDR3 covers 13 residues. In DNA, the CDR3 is TGTGCCAGCAGCTCCGGACAGGACTATGGCTACACCTTC. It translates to CASSSGQDYGYTF.

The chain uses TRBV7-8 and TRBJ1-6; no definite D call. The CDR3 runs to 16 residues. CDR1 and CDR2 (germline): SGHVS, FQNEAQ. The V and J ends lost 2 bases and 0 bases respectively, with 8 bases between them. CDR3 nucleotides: TGTGCCAGCAGCTTACAATCCAACTCCTATAATTCACCCCTCCACTTT. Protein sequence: CASSLQSNSYNSPLHF.

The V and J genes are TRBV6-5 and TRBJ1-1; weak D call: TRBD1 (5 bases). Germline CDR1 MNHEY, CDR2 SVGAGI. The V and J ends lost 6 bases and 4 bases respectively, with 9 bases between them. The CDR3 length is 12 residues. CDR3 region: CASSSGGTEAFF. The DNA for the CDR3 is TGTGCCAGCAGCTCCGGGGGCACTGAAGCTTTCTTT.